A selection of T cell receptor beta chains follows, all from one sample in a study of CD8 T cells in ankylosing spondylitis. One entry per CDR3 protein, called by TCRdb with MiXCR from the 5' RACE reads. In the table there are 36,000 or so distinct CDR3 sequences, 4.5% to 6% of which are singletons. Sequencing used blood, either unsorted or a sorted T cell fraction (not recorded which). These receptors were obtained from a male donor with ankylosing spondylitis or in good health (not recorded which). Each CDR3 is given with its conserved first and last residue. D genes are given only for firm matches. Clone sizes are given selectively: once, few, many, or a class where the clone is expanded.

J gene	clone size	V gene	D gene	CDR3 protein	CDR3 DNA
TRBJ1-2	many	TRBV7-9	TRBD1	CASSLAPGQYGYTF	TGTGCCAGCAGCTTAGCGCCGGGACAGTATGGCTACACCTTC
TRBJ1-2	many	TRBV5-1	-	CASSPGYVHTGPYGYTF	TGCGCCAGCAGCCCCGGATATGTACATACAGGACCCTATGGCTACACCTTC
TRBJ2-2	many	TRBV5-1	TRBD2	CASGWGLADTGELFF	TGCGCCAGCGGATGGGGACTAGCTGACACCGGGGAGCTGTTTTTT
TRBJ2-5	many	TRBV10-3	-	CAISEAESETQYF	TGTGCCATCAGTGAAGCGGAGAGCGAGACCCAGTACTTC
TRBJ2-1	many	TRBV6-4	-	CASSNRIRVNEQFF	TGTGCCAGCAGTAACCGAATCAGGGTGAATGAGCAGTTCTTC
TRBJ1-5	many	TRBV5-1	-	CASSLSGFGNQPQHF	TGCGCCAGCAGCTTGTCAGGGTTCGGCAATCAGCCCCAGCATTTT
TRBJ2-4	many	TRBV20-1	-	CSARDDALAKNIQYF	TGCAGTGCTAGAGATGACGCGCTAGCCAAAAACATTCAGTACTTC
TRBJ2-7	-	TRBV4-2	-	CASSPALPYEQYF	TGTGCCAGCAGCCCTGCGCTCCCCTACGAGCAGTACTTC
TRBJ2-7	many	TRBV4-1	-	CASSQARGSYEQYF	TGCGCCAGCAGCCAAGCTAGGGGATCCTACGAGCAGTACTTC
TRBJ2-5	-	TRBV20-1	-	CSVMPGGGRETQYF	TGCAGTGTCATGCCCGGCGGCGGACGGGAGACCCAGTACTTC
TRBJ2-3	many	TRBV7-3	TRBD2	CASSLSAWTGGPDTQYF	TGTGCCAGCAGCTTATCGGCCTGGACGGGAGGTCCAGATACGCAGTATTTT
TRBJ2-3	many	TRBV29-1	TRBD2	CSVEPRIAGGTDTQYF	TGCAGCGTTGAACCCAGAATAGCGGGAGGCACAGATACGCAGTATTTT
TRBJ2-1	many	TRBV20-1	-	CSAGGLGYNEQFF	TGCAGTGCCGGGGGACTGGGCTACAATGAGCAGTTCTTC
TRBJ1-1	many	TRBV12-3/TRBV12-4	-	CASTLDRMNTEAFF	TGTGCCAGCACCCTAGACAGGATGAACACTGAAGCTTTCTTT
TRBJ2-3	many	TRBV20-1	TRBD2	CSARDLFLGLAGDATDTQYF	TGCAGTGCTAGAGATCTGTTTCTAGGACTAGCGGGGGACGCCACAGATACGCAGTATTTT
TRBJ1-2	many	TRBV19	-	CASSIEMVSGTRNYGYTF	TGTGCCAGTAGTATAGAGATGGTGTCGGGAACTCGGAACTATGGCTACACCTTC
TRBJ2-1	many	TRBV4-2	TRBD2	CASSTVLAGNNEQFF	TGTGCCAGCAGCACAGTACTAGCGGGGAACAATGAGCAGTTCTTC
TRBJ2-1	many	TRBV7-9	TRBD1	CASRSTHLTGGNEQFF	TGTGCCAGCAGATCAACCCACCTTACAGGGGGCAATGAGCAGTTCTTC
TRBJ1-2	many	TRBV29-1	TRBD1	CSAQTGILGYTF	TGCAGCGCCCAGACAGGGATTCTAGGCTACACCTTC
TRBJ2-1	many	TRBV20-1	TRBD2	CSAGTSLESYNEQFF	TGCAGTGCCGGGACTAGCCTTGAATCCTACAATGAGCAGTTCTTC
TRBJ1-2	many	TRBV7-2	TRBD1	CASSPGGAAGYTF	TGTGCCAGCAGCCCAGGGGGCGCGGCTGGCTACACCTTC
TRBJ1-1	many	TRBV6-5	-	CASSYSEGSAEAFF	TGTGCCAGCAGTTACAGTGAGGGCAGCGCTGAAGCTTTCTTT
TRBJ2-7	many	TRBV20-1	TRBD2	CSASYPSGGDYEQYF	TGCAGTGCTAGTTATCCTAGCGGGGGCGACTACGAGCAGTACTTC
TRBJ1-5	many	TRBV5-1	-	CASSLRGAKNQPQHF	TGCGCCAGCAGCTTGCGGGGGGCGAAGAATCAGCCCCAGCATTTT
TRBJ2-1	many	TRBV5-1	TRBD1	CASSLGTGRVYEQFF	TGCGCCAGCAGCTTGGGGACAGGGAGAGTCTATGAGCAGTTCTTC
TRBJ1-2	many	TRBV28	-	CASSLQERGYTF	TGTGCCAGCAGTTTACAGGAGCGCGGCTACACCTTC
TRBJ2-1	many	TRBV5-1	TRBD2	CASRLVVGGTNEQFF	TGCGCCAGCAGGTTGGTGGTGGGAGGGACCAATGAGCAGTTCTTC
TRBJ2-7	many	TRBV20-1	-	CSARDSGSFSYEQYF	TGCAGTGCTAGAGATAGTGGCAGTTTCTCCTACGAGCAGTACTTC